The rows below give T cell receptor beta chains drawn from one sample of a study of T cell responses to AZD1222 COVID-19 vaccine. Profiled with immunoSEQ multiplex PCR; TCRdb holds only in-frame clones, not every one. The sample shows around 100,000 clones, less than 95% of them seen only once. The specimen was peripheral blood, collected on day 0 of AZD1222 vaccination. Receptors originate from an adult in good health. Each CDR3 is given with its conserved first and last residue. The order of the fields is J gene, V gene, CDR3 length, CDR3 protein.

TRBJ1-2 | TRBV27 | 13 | CASSGNRGAGYTF
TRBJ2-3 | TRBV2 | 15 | CASSEEGTGADTQYF
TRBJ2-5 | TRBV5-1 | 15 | CASSSTPGTQETQYF
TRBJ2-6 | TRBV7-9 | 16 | CAIHQGYLGGANVLTF
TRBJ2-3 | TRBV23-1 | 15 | CASSQSRPSGDTQYF
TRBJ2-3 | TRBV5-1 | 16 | CASSWDRGIRTDTQYF
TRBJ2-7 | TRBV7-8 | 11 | CASSQYYEQYF
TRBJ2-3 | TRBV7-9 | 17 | CASSLRLDRGFADTQYF
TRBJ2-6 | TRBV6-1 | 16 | CASSDRYGEGANVLTF
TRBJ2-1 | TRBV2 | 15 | CASSKTGFPYNEQFF
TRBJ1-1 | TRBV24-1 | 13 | CATSGAGYTEAFF
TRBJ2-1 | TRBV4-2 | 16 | CASSQSPSGPYNEQFF
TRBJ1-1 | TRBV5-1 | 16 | CASSPILRGGNTEAFF
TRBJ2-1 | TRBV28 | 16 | CASSSPGGAQISEQFF
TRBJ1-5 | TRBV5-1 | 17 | CASSLGSTADSNQPQHF
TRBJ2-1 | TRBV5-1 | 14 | CASSSLRTRAEQFF
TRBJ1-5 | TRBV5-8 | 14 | CASSLRGGAQPQHF
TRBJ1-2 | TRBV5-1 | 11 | CASSPGPGYTF
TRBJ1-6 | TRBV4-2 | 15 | CASSPRTGPNSPLHF
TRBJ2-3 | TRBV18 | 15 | CASSPPSGGARTQYF
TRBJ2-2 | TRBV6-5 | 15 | CASSRDRTNTGELFF
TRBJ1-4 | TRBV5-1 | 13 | CASSQLWDEKLFF
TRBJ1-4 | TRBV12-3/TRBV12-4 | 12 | CASRTGFEKLFF
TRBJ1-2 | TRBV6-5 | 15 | CASSPTGGDGYGYTF
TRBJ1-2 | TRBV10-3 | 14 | CAIGGQGAVGGYTF
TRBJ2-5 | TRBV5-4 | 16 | CASSPGLAGFEETQYF
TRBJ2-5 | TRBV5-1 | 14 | CASSLAPFGETQYF
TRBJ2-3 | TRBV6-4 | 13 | CASSESSTDTQYF
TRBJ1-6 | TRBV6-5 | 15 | CASSYHRDRGSPLHF
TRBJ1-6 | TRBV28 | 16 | CASSLIEPYYNSPLHF
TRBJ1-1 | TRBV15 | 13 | CATSRNLNTEAFF
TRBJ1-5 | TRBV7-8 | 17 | CASSEEPGQPFNQPQHF
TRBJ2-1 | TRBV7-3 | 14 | CASSSGGPYNEQFF
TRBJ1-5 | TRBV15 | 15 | CATSTPGTEDQPQHF
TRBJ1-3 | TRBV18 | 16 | CASSPIQGLAGNTIYF
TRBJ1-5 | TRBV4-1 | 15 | CASSQDETGNQPQHF
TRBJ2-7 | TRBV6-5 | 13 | CASRAGLTYEQYF
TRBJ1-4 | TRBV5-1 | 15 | CASSLRIATNEKLFF
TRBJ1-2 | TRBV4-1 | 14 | CASSPLRTDYGYTF
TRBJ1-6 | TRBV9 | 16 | CASSVDYGIGNSPLHF
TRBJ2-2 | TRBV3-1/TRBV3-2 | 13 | CASSPGGTGELFF
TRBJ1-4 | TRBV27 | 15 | CASRQGAYTNEKLFF
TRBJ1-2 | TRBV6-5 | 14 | CASSYRQTNYGYTF
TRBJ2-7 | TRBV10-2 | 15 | CASSEIEGRSYEQYF